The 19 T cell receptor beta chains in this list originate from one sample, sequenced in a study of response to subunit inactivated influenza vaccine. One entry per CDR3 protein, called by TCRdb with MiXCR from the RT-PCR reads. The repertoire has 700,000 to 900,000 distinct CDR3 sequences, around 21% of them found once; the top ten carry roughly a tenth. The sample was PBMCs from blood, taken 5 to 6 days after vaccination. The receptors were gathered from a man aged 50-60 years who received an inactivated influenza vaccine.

The CDR3 nucleotides are TGTGCCAGCAGTTCTCAGGTGGGCCTTGGGTACAATGAGCAGTTCTTC. It codes for CASSSQVGLGYNEQFF. V is TRBV28 and J is TRBJ2-1; D gene ambiguous. V was pared by 4 bases and J by 4 bases, with 17 bases between. This CDR3 is 16 amino acids long. Germline-derived CDR1 and CDR2 are MDHEN and SYDVKM.

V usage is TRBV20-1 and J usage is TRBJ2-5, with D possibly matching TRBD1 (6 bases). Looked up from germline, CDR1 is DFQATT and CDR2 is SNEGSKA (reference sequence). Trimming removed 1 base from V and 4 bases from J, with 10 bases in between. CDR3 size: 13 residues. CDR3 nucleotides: TGCAGTGCTAGAGGGCAGGGGCGAGAGACCCAGTACTTC. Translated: CSARGQGRETQYF.

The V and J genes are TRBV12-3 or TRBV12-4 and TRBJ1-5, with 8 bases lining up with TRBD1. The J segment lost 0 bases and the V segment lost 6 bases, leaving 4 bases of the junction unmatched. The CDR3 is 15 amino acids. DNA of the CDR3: TGTGCCAGCAGCCGGACAGGGATTAGCAATCAGCCCCAGCATTTT. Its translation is CASSRTGISNQPQHF.

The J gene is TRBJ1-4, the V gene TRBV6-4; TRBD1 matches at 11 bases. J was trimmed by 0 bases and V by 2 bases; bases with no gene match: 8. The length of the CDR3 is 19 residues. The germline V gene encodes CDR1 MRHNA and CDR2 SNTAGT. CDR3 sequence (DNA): TGTGCCAGCAGTGACGGGTTTGGGACAGGGGGGACAACTAATGAAAAACTGTTTTTT. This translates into CASSDGFGTGGTTNEKLFF.

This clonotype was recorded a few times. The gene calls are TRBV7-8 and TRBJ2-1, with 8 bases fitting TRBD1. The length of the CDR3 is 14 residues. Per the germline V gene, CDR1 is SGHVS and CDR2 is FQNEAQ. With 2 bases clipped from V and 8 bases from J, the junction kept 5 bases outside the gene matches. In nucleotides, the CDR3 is TGTGCCAGCAGCTTAAACAGGGGGTTCTATGAGCAGTTCTTC. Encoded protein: CASSLNRGFYEQFF.

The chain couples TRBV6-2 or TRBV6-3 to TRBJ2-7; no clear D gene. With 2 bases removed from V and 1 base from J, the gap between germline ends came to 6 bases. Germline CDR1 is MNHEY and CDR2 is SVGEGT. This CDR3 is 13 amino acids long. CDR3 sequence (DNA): TGTGCCAGCAGTTACGTTGGGTCCTACGAGCAGTACTTC. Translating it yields CASSYVGSYEQYF.

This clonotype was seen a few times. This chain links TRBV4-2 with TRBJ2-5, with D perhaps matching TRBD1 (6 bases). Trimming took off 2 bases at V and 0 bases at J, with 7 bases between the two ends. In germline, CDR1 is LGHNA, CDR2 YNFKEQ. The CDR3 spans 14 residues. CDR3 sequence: CASSQQGYQETQYF. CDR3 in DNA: TGTGCCAGCAGCCAACAGGGGTACCAAGAGACCCAGTACTTC.

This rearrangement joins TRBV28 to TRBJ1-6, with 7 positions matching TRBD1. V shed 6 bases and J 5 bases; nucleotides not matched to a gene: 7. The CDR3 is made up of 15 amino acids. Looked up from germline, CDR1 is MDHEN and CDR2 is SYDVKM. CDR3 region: CASRGAGTDNSPLHF. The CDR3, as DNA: TGTGCCAGCAGAGGGGCCGGGACAGATAATTCACCCCTCCACTTT.

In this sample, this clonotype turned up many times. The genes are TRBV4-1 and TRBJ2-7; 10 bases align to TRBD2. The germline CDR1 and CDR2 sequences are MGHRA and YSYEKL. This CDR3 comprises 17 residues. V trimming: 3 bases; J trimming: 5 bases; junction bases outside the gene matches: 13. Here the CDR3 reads CASSQGMMKREGNEQYF. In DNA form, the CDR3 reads TGCGCCAGCAGCCAGGGCATGATGAAGCGGGAGGGGAACGAGCAGTACTTC.

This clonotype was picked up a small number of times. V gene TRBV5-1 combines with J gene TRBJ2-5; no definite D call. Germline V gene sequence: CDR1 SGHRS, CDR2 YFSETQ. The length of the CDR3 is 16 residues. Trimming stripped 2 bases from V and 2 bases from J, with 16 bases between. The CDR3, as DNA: TGCGCCAGCAGCTTCAAAGGGTCCCTGCTTCAAGAGACCCAGTACTTC. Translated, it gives CASSFKGSLLQETQYF.

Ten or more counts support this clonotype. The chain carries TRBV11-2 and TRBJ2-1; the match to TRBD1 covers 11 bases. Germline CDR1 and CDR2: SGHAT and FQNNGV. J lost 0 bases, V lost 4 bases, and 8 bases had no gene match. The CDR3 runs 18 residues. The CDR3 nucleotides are TGTGCCAGCAGCTCCCGGGACAGGGGGTTAGACTCCTACAATGAGCAGTTCTTC. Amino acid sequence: CASSSRDRGLDSYNEQFF.

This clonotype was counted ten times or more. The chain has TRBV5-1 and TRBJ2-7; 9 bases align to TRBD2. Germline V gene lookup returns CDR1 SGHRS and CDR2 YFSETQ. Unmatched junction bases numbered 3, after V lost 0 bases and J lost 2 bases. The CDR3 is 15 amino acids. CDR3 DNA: TGCGCCAGCAGCTTGGAGGCTAGCGGGGCCTACGAGCAGTACTTC. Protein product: CASSLEASGAYEQYF.

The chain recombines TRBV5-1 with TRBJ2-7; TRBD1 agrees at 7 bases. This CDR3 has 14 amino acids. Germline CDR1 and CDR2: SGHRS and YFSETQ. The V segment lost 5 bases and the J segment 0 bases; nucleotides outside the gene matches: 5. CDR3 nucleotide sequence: TGCGCCAGCAGACAGGGGTCTAGCTCCTACGAGCAGTACTTC. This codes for CASRQGSSSYEQYF.

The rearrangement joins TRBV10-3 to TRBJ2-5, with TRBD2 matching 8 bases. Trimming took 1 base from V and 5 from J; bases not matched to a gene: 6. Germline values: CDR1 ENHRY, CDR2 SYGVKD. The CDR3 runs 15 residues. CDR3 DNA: TGTGCCATCAGTGAGTGGCGGGGGGTGGATGAGACCCAGTACTTC. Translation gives CAISEWRGVDETQYF.

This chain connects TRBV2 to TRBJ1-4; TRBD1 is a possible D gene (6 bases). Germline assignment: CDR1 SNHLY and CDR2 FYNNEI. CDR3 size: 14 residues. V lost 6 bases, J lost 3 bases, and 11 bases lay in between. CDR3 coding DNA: TGTGCCAGCAGCCAGACAGGAGCTAATGAAAAACTGTTTTTT. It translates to CASSQTGANEKLFF.

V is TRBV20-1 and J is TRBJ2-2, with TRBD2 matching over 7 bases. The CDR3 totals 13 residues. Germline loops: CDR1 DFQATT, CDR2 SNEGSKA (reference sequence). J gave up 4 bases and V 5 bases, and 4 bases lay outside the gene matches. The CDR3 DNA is TGCAGTGCTGGGGAGGGCCCCACCGGGGAGCTGTTTTTT. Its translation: CSAGEGPTGELFF.

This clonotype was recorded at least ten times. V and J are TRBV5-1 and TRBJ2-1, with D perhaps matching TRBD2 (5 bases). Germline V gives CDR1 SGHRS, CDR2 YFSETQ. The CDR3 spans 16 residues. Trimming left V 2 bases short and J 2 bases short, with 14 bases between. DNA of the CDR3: TGCGCCAGCAGCTTAGCACACGGCGGGCCCTACAATGAGCAGTTCTTC. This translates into CASSLAHGGPYNEQFF.

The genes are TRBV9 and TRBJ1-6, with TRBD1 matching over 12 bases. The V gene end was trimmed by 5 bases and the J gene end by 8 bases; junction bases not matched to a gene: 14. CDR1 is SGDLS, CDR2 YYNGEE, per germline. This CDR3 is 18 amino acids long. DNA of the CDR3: TGTGCCAGCAGAGCCGGGACAGGGGGCGCGGGGGGAGATTCACCCCTCCACTTT. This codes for CASRAGTGGAGGDSPLHF. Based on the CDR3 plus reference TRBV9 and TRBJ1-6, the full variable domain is DSGVTQTPKHLITATGQRVTLRCSPRSGDLSVYWYQQSLDQGLQFLIQYYNGEERAKGNILERFSAQQFPDLHSELNLSSLELGDSALYFCASRAGTGGAGGDSPLHFGNGTRLTVT.

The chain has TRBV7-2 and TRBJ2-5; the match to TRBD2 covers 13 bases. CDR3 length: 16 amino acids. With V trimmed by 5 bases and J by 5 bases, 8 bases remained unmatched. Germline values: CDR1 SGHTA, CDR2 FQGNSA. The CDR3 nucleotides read TGTGCCAGCAGCGCAACTAGCGGGAGGGCCGGGGAGACCCAGTACTTC. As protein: CASSATSGRAGETQYF.